The T cell receptor beta chain described here comes from a study of graft-versus-host responses after intestinal transplantation. Looking at the study overall: Transplantation in recipients was multivisceral, liver-intestinal, or isolated intestinal.

Study conclusions and caveats: Among circulating GvH clones, peak levels were associated with early post-transplant declines in HvG clones.

This clone showed up just a few times. Its target is not known. Sequencing used immunoSEQ multiplex PCR; TCRdb keeps in-frame clones, though not all of them. The sample lists tens of thousands of clones, 91% occurring once. The CDR3 consists of 16 residues. From germline, CDR1 is SGHDN and CDR2 FVKESK. J lost 1 base, V lost 4 bases, and 3 bases had no gene match. The receptor was isolated from a human donor who received an intestinal transplant. The specimen was unstimulated CD4+ T cells sorted from spleen or lymph node cells, collected before intestinal transplant. The chain links TRBV14 to TRBJ2-2, with 10 bases identical to TRBD2. Written as DNA, the CDR3 is TGTGCCAGCAGCCTGCGGACTAGCGGGAACACCGGGGAGCTGTTTTTT. Translating gives CASSLRTSGNTGELFF. Together with reference TRBV14 and TRBJ2-2, the CDR3 gives the full variable domain: EAGVTQFPSHSVIEKGQTVTLRCDPISGHDNLYWYRRVMGKEIKFLLHFVKESKQDESGMPNNRFLAERTGGTYSTLKVQPAELEDSGVYFCASSLRTSGNTGELFFGEGSRLTVL.